The 18 T cell receptor beta chains in this list originate from one sample, sequenced in a study of blood T cell repertoires in COVID-19. Profiling relied on immunoSEQ multiplex PCR, and the TCRdb table lists in-frame clones only, not all of them. Of approximately 35,000 clones listed, 90% are singletons. The sample taken for sequencing was peripheral blood. Receptors originate from a human donor in a cohort sampled during active COVID-19.

The CDR3 region has the DNA TGTGCCAGCAGCCATGTAAGAGATGAAGCTTTCTTT. This translates into CASSHVRDEAFF. The chain is built from TRBV12-3 or TRBV12-4 and TRBJ1-1, with unresolved D. The CDR3 is made up of 12 amino acids. The ends were cut back, 6 bases at V and 7 bases at J, with 12 bases in the middle.

CDR3 DNA sequence: TGTGCCAGCAGCTCACAGACTAGCCGACGGGGGACCCAGTACTTC. Its protein is CASSSQTSRRGTQYF. The rearrangement joins TRBV6-5 to TRBJ2-5; 7 bases line up with TRBD2. The germline CDR1 and CDR2 sequences are MNHEY and SVGAGI. V trimming: 6 bases; J trimming: 7 bases; junction bases outside the gene matches: 14. The length of the CDR3 is 15 residues.

The chain uses TRBV5-6 and TRBJ2-5; TRBD1 matches 8 bases. There are 13 residues in the CDR3. V lost 4 bases and J lost 4; bases outside the gene matches: 3. Germline lookup yields CDR1 SGHDT and CDR2 YYEEEE. The CDR3 region has the DNA TGTGCCAGCAGCGCTACAGGGGGAGAGACCCAGTACTTC. It specifies CASSATGGETQYF. Using reference TRBV5-6 and TRBJ2-5 for the parts outside the CDR3, the full variable domain is DAGVTQSPTHLIKTRGQQVTLRCSPKSGHDTVSWYQQALGQGPQFIFQYYEEEERQRGNFPDRFSGHQFPNYSSELNVNALLLGDSALYLCASSATGGETQYFGPGTRLLVL.

The chain joins TRBV5-6 to TRBJ1-1, with TRBD1 identical over 8 bases. Per the germline V gene, CDR1 is SGHDT and CDR2 is YYEEEE. The CDR3 contains 13 residues. Unmatched junction bases numbered 2, after V lost 6 bases and J lost 1 base. DNA of the CDR3: TGTGCCAGCATCAGGGGGCAGAACACTGAAGCTTTCTTT. It yields the protein CASIRGQNTEAFF. Complete variable domain (other parts from reference TRBV5-6 and TRBJ1-1): DAGVTQSPTHLIKTRGQQVTLRCSPKSGHDTVSWYQQALGQGPQFIFQYYEEEERQRGNFPDRFSGHQFPNYSSELNVNALLLGDSALYLCASIRGQNTEAFFGQGTRLTVV.

The V call is TRBV19, the J call TRBJ2-1; 9 bases match TRBD1. Germline values: CDR1 LNHDA, CDR2 SQIVND (reference sequence). The CDR3 is 15 amino acids. V shed 3 bases, J shed 2 bases, and the junction held 2 bases outside the gene matches. Written as DNA, the CDR3 is TGTGCCAGTAGTATGGGGACAGGGCCCTACAATGAGCAGTTCTTC. Protein product: CASSMGTGPYNEQFF.

This clone showed up just once. The chain carries TRBV28 and TRBJ1-6; D not certain. The CDR3 extends over 12 amino acids. V was shortened by 1 base and J by 11 bases, with 6 bases between the two germline ends. The germline V gene encodes CDR1 MDHEN and CDR2 SYDVKM. DNA of the CDR3: TGTGCCAGCAGTTTATCTGTCCCACCCCTCCACTTT. It yields the protein CASSLSVPPLHF.

The chain joins TRBV27 to TRBJ2-7; 7 positions agree with TRBD1. Looked up from germline, CDR1 is MNHEY and CDR2 is SMNVEV (reference sequence). The V and J ends lost 4 bases and 5 bases, in that order; junction bases with no gene match: 8. This CDR3 is 14 amino acids long. The CDR3 bases are TGTGCCAGCAGTTCAAGGGGGCCAAAGGACGAGCAGTACTTC. Translation: CASSSRGPKDEQYF.

CDR3: CASSPGLAGPVETQYF. The CDR3 DNA reads as TGCGCCAGCAGCCCGGGACTAGCGGGACCAGTCGAGACCCAGTACTTC. The chain has TRBV4-3 and TRBJ2-5, with TRBD2 identical over 13 bases. Looked up from germline, CDR1 is LGHNA and CDR2 is YSLEER. V shed 4 bases and J 5 bases; nucleotides not matched to a gene: 7. This CDR3 comprises 16 residues.

This chain uses TRBV6-5 with TRBJ2-1; TRBD2 matches 7 bases. CDR1 is MNHEY, CDR2 SVGAGI, per germline. The V segment lost 0 bases and the J segment 2 bases; nucleotides outside the gene matches: 4. The CDR3 loop spans 16 amino acids. CDR3 protein: CASSYSTSGTYNEQFF. CDR3 DNA: TGTGCCAGCAGTTACTCGACAAGCGGGACCTACAATGAGCAGTTCTTC.

The V call is TRBV4-2, the J call TRBJ2-2, with 13 bases matching TRBD2. Per germline, CDR1 LGHNA and CDR2 YNFKEQ. Trimming at V came to 1 base and at J to 3 bases, leaving 2 bases not matched to a gene. This CDR3 comprises 17 residues. The CDR3 loop is CASSQGLAGGYTGELFF. The CDR3 region has the DNA TGTGCCAGCAGCCAAGGACTAGCGGGAGGATACACCGGGGAGCTGTTTTTT.

This CDR3 is CASSQEARGNEQFF. The CDR3 nucleotides read TGCGCCAGCAGCCAAGAGGCCAGGGGCAATGAGCAGTTCTTC. The V and J genes are TRBV4-1 and TRBJ2-1, with D possibly TRBD1 on 6 matching bases. Trimming stripped 0 bases from V and 6 bases from J, with 9 bases between. This CDR3 has 14 amino acids. Germline CDR1 reads MGHRA; CDR2 reads YSYEKL.

V gene TRBV7-9 combines with J gene TRBJ2-2; TRBD2 matches 8 bases. Losses at the gene ends were 2 bases for V and 5 bases for J; bases not matched to a gene: 10. The CDR3 has 17 amino acids. The V gene's germline CDR1 is SEHNR and CDR2 FQNEAQ (reference sequence). The CDR3 here is CASSLIPGRAGTGELFF. In nucleotides, the CDR3 is TGTGCCAGCAGCTTAATACCCGGGAGGGCCGGGACCGGGGAGCTGTTTTTT.

The genes are TRBV15 and TRBJ2-7; D uncertain. V lost 0 bases and J lost 0, with 9 bases in between. Germline V gives CDR1 LNHNV, CDR2 YYDKDF (reference sequence). The CDR3 sequence is 15 residues long. CDR3 in amino acids: CATSRERLTSYEQYF. The DNA for the CDR3 is TGTGCCACCAGCAGAGAACGACTGACCTCCTACGAGCAGTACTTC. Drawing the rest from reference TRBV15 and TRBJ2-7, the complete variable domain is DAMVIQNPRYQVTQFGKPVTLSCSQTLNHNVMYWYQQKSSQAPKLLFHYYDKDFNNEADTPDNFQSRRPNTSFCFLDIRSPGLGDTAMYLCATSRERLTSYEQYFGPGTRLTVT.

The V gene is TRBV29-1, the J gene TRBJ2-3, with 11 bases aligning to TRBD2. The germline V gene encodes CDR1 SQVTM and CDR2 ANQGSEA. This CDR3 contains 14 residues. The V segment lost 2 bases and the J segment 6 bases; nucleotides outside the gene matches: 4. CDR3 amino acids: CSVETSGRQDTQYF. The CDR3 DNA reads TGCAGCGTTGAAACTAGCGGGAGACAGGATACGCAGTATTTT.

The chain employs TRBV6-2 or TRBV6-3 and TRBJ1-3, with TRBD1 matching over 12 bases. V lost 7 bases to trimming and J lost 0 bases; unmatched junction nucleotides: 4. The CDR3 is 16 amino acids. In germline, CDR1 is MNHEY, CDR2 SVGEGT. Here the CDR3 reads CASNPGQGASGNTIYF. The CDR3 DNA reads as TGTGCCAGCAACCCGGGACAGGGGGCCTCTGGAAACACCATATATTTT.

The chain uses TRBV3-1 (or the pseudogene TRBV3-2) and TRBJ1-3; the match to TRBD1 covers 9 bases. V lost 4 bases to trimming and J lost 7 bases; unmatched junction nucleotides: 11. The CDR3 is 16 residues long. Looked up from germline, CDR1 is LGHDT and CDR2 is YNNKEL (reference sequence). The CDR3 nucleotides are TGTGCCAGCAGCCCTCTTCCGGGACAGGGTGGCAACACCATATATTTT. Its protein product is CASSPLPGQGGNTIYF.

The chain is built from TRBV4-2 and TRBJ2-1, with 9 bases identical to TRBD2. The CDR3 contains 15 residues. Germline loops: CDR1 LGHNA, CDR2 YNFKEQ. With 4 bases clipped from V and 3 bases from J, the junction kept 4 bases outside the gene matches. CDR3 nucleotide sequence: TGTGCCAGCAGCCCCCGGACTAGCGACTACAATGAGCAGTTCTTC. Protein sequence: CASSPRTSDYNEQFF.

V is TRBV10-1 and J is TRBJ2-5; D is ambiguous. Deletions cut 2 bases from V and 5 bases from J, with 9 bases between. CDR1 and CDR2 (germline): WNHNN, SYGVQD (reference sequence). This CDR3 region has 13 residues. Written as DNA, the CDR3 is TGCGCCAGCAGTGAGCGGTACCGGGAGACCCAGTACTTC. Amino acid sequence: CASSERYRETQYF.